This T cell receptor (beta chain) was captured in a study of T cells in Graves' hyperthyroidism and ophthalmopathy. This clonotype was recorded at least ten times. CDR1 SQVTM and CDR2 ANQGSEA come from the germline V gene. V lost 4 bases to trimming and J lost 7 bases; unmatched junction nucleotides: 13. CDR3 size: 15 residues. Reasons for excluding patients were uncontrolled infection, other autoimmune disease, pregnancy or lactation. TCR beta CDR3 sequences were amplified from RNA transcripts. With the HTBI primer set, the TCR CDR3 went through a first round of RT-PCR. TCRdb reprocessed the multiplex PCR reads with MiXCR, giving one entry per CDR3 protein. The sample yields approximately 380,000 distinct CDR3 sequences, around an eighth seen once.

Sequencing was carried out using blood. This chain joins TRBV29-1 and TRBJ2-1; 7 nucleotides match TRBD2. This sequence was found in a man aged 50 or older with Graves' ophthalmopathy. The DNA of the CDR3 is TGCAGCGTTGTGCTCGCGCGACTAGCTCTTAATGAGCAGTTCTTC. Amino acid sequence: CSVVLARLALNEQFF.